A single sample gave rise to the 20 T cell receptor beta chains below, sequenced in a study of blood T cell repertoires in COVID-19. Clones were sequenced by immunoSEQ multiplex PCR, and TCRdb holds only the in-frame ones, with some missing. The sample records a few hundred thousand clones, more than 70% being singletons. The sample consisted of PBMCs or T cells enriched from blood (not recorded which). The receptors originated from a man aged 25-45 years who had recovered from COVID-19.

The gene calls are TRBV6-6 and TRBJ2-2; 9 bases map to TRBD2. The CDR3 is 15 residues long. V gave up 4 bases and J gave up 7 bases; unmatched junction bases: 7. Germline V gene sequence: CDR1 MNHNY, CDR2 SVGAGI (reference sequence). The CDR3 here is CASSSRRGGGGELFF. The CDR3, as DNA: TGTGCCAGCAGTTCTCGGCGGGGGGGCGGCGGGGAGCTGTTTTTT.

This chain connects TRBV3-1 (or the pseudogene TRBV3-2) to TRBJ1-4; 7 bases are a match to TRBD1. The CDR3 sequence is 15 residues long. J lost 6 bases, V lost 3 bases, and 7 bases had no gene match. Germline V gives CDR1 LGHDT, CDR2 YNNKEL (reference sequence). The CDR3 is CASSQLRDRDEKLFF. CDR3 DNA: TGTGCCAGCAGCCAGTTGCGGGACAGAGATGAAAAACTGTTTTTT.

The genes are TRBV28 and TRBJ1-5; D might be TRBD1 (5 bases). CDR1 MDHEN and CDR2 SYDVKM come from the germline V gene. The V and J ends lost 5 bases and 6 bases respectively, with 17 bases between them. The CDR3 has 15 amino acids. The CDR3, as DNA: TGTGCCAGCAGTCCACCACACGACAGTTCTCAGCCCCAGCATTTT. Its protein product is CASSPPHDSSQPQHF.

The chain links TRBV27 to TRBJ2-1, with 9 bases fitting TRBD1. J gave up 0 bases and V 2 bases, and 11 bases lay outside the gene matches. Germline V lookup: CDR1 MNHEY, CDR2 SMNVEV (reference sequence). The CDR3 is 19 amino acids. The CDR3 DNA reads TGTGCCAGCAGTTTACATGGACAGGGGTCTATGAGCTCCTACAATGAGCAGTTCTTC. It translates to CASSLHGQGSMSSYNEQFF.

The rearrangement links TRBV30 to TRBJ1-2; TRBD1 matches 7 bases. Germline CDR1 GTSNPN, CDR2 SVGIG (reference sequence). V lost 7 bases, J lost 3 bases, and 8 bases stayed unmatched. The CDR3 extends over 13 amino acids. As DNA, the CDR3 is TGTGCCTCACAGGGGATGGACCACTATGGCTACACCTTC. Translated, it gives CASQGMDHYGYTF.

The chain links TRBV11-2 to TRBJ1-2; TRBD1 agrees at 9 bases. From germline, CDR1 is SGHAT and CDR2 FQNNGV. There are 15 residues in the CDR3. J was trimmed by 4 bases and V by 4 bases; bases with no gene match: 7. CDR3 sequence (DNA): TGTGCCAGCAGCTCACAGGGGGCGAGTAGCTATGGCTACACCTTC. It translates to CASSSQGASSYGYTF.

This CDR3 is CASSSPGQGLYGYTF. The CDR3 coding sequence is TGTGCCAGTAGTTCCCCGGGACAGGGTCTCTATGGCTACACCTTC. V and J are TRBV19 and TRBJ1-2; 9 bases agree with TRBD1. Germline CDR1 is LNHDA and CDR2 is SQIVND (reference sequence). The CDR3 is 15 residues long. J gave up 4 bases and V 5 bases, and 8 bases lay outside the gene matches.

The chain joins TRBV9 to TRBJ1-2; 7 positions match TRBD1. Germline assignment: CDR1 SGDLS and CDR2 YYNGEE. The CDR3 has 13 amino acids. The J segment lost 8 bases and the V segment lost 3 bases, leaving 7 bases of the junction unmatched. The CDR3 DNA sequence: TGTGCCAGCAGCGATCTCTACAGGGGCGGCTACACCTTC. It encodes CASSDLYRGGYTF.

The chain recombines TRBV19 with TRBJ2-1, with D possibly matching TRBD1 (7 bases). In germline, CDR1 is LNHDA, CDR2 SQIVND (reference sequence). The V end lost 4 bases, the J end lost 7 bases, and 14 bases lay between the germline ends. CDR3 length: 14 residues. The CDR3 nucleotides are TGTGCCAGTAGTACCCCAGGGGGGCTAAATGAGCAGTTCTTC. Its protein product is CASSTPGGLNEQFF.

This chain connects TRBV27 to TRBJ1-2, with D unresolved. V lost 4 bases and J lost 0, with 12 bases in between. Germline CDR1 is MNHEY and CDR2 is SMNVEV (reference sequence). The CDR3 is 15 residues long. The CDR3 coding sequence is TGTGCCAGCAGTTCCCAAACGGGAACTAACTATGGCTACACCTTC. Translated: CASSSQTGTNYGYTF.

Notes on this clone: Relative to the germline gene, one junction end is altered; a read error may explain this. The rearrangement joins TRBV5-1 to TRBJ1-6; weak D call: TRBD1 (6 bases). This CDR3 comprises 13 residues. Germline CDR1 is SGHRS and CDR2 is YFSETQ. The CDR3 spells CASSFTDRGVQIF. Here the CDR3 DNA reads TGCGCCAGCAGCTTCACGGACAGAGGAGTTCAAATCTTT. Full variable domain (outside the CDR3, taken from reference TRBV5-1 and TRBJ1-6): KAGVTQTPRYLIKTRGQQVTLSCSPISGHRSVSWYQQTPGQGLQFLFEYFSETQRNKGNFPGRFSGRQFSNSRSEMNVSTLELGDSALYLCASSFTDRGVQIFGNGTRLTVT.

This chain joins TRBV6-1 and TRBJ2-7; 9 nucleotides align to TRBD2. This CDR3 has 15 residues. Per germline, CDR1 MNHNS and CDR2 SASEGT. V lost 1 base, J lost 5 bases, and 6 bases stayed unmatched. CDR3 protein: CASSEEGRGGDEQYF. DNA for the CDR3: TGTGCCAGCAGTGAAGAGGGCCGCGGGGGGGACGAGCAGTACTTC.

The chain has TRBV6-7 and TRBJ1-2, with 11 nucleotides matching TRBD1. TRBV6-7 is flagged as an ORF with uncertain function. Unmatched junction bases numbered 5, after V lost 6 bases and J lost 8 bases. The CDR3 length is 13 residues. CDR3 amino acids: CASRWDRGLGYTF. CDR3 DNA: TGTGCCAGCAGGTGGGACAGGGGGTTGGGCTACACCTTC.

The chain uses TRBV11-2 and TRBJ2-3, with 11 positions matching TRBD2. The V gene's germline CDR1 is SGHAT and CDR2 FQNNGV. The CDR3 spans 16 residues. With 1 base clipped from V and 3 bases from J, the junction kept 3 bases outside the gene matches. The CDR3 DNA reads as TGTGCCAGCAGCTTAGTAGCGGGGGGGCTTACAGATACGCAGTATTTT. Residues: CASSLVAGGLTDTQYF. The variable domain in full, completed from reference TRBV11-2 and TRBJ2-3, reads EAGVAQSPRYKIIEKRQSVAFWCNPISGHATLYWYQQILGQGPKLLIQFQNNGVVDDSQLPKDRFSAERLKGVDSTLKIQPAKLEDSAVYLCASSLVAGGLTDTQYFGPGTRLTVL.

The chain is built from TRBV21-1 and TRBJ1-4; the table's D call, TRBD1, has no DNA check behind it. TRBV21-1 is a documented pseudogene. CDR3 length: 19 amino acids. CDR3 in amino acids: CASGKLPGQGERGNEKLFF. The CDR3 DNA reads as TGTGCCAGCGGCAAACTGCCGGGACAGGGGGAAAGAGGTAATGAAAAACTGTTTTTT.

This clone appeared a single time. This sequence joins TRBV19 and TRBJ1-5; tentative D call: TRBD1 (5 bases). The CDR3 totals 15 residues. Germline V gene lookup returns CDR1 LNHDA and CDR2 SQIVND (reference sequence). The V gene lost 5 bases and the J gene lost 0 bases, with 11 bases spanning the gap. The CDR3 region has the DNA TGTGCCAGTAGTTTTAGACAGACTAGCAATCAGCCCCAGCATTTT. This sequence encodes CASSFRQTSNQPQHF.

The V gene is TRBV3-1 (or the pseudogene TRBV3-2), the J gene TRBJ2-5, with unresolved D. Germline CDR1 LGHDT, CDR2 YNNKEL (reference sequence). The CDR3 is 14 amino acids. The germline V and J ends were trimmed by 1 base and 1 base, with 7 bases remaining between them. The CDR3: CASSQGGAQETQYF. CDR3 sequence (DNA): TGTGCCAGCAGCCAAGGCGGTGCCCAAGAGACCCAGTACTTC.

Here the CDR3 reads CSARVLETQYF. The CDR3 nucleotides are TGCAGTGCTAGAGTCCTGGAGACCCAGTACTTC. The V and J genes are TRBV20-1 and TRBJ2-5; D gene unclear. CDR3 size: 11 residues. CDR1 is DFQATT, CDR2 SNEGSKA, per germline (reference sequence). Trimming removed 1 base from V and 5 bases from J, with 5 bases in between.

The chain joins TRBV10-2 to TRBJ1-1; tentative D call: TRBD1 (6 bases). V lost 6 bases and J lost 3, with 11 bases in between. Germline lookup yields CDR1 WSHSY and CDR2 SAAADI. The CDR3 length is 13 residues. The CDR3 bases are TGCGCCAGCAGCCCTACAGGGTACACTGAAGCTTTCTTT. Translating gives CASSPTGYTEAFF.

The gene calls are TRBV11-2 and TRBJ1-1, with D possibly TRBD1 on 6 matching bases. The CDR3 consists of 16 residues. V was cut by 1 base and J by 2 bases, with 14 bases left in between. Germline V gene data show CDR1 as SGHAT and CDR2 as FQNNGV. The chain's CDR3 is CASSLVFSGGNTEAFF. CDR3 in DNA: TGTGCCAGCAGCTTAGTTTTTTCGGGGGGCAACACTGAAGCTTTCTTT.